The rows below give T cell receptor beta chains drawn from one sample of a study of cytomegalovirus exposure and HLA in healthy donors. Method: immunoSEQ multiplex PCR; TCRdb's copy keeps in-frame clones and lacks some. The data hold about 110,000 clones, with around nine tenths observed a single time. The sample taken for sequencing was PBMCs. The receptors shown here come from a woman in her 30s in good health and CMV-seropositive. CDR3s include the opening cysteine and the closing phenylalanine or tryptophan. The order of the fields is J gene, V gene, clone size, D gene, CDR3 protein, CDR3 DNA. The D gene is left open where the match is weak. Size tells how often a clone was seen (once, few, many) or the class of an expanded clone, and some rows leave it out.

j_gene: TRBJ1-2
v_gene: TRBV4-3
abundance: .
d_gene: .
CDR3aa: CASSQLQDSDGYTF
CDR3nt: TGCGCCAGCAGCCAACTCCAGGACTCCGATGGCTACACCTTC

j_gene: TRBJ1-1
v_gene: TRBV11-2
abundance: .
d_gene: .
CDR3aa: CASSLVRAVTEAFF
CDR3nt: TGTGCCAGCAGCTTAGTGCGGGCTGTGACTGAAGCTTTCTTT

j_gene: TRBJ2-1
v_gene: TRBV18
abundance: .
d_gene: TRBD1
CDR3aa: CASSPGTVFFQSYNEQFF
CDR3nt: TGTGCCAGCTCACCCGGGACAGTCTTCTTCCAATCCTACAATGAGCAGTTCTTC

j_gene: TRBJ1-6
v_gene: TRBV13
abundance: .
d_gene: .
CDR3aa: CASSLGRYSPLHF
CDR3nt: TGTGCCAGCAGCTTAGGGCGCTATTCACCCCTCCACTTT

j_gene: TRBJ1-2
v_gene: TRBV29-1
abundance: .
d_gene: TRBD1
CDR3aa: CSVGQGGDYGYTF
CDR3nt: TGCAGCGTGGGACAGGGTGGAGACTATGGCTACACCTTC

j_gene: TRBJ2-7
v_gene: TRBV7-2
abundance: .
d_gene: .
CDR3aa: CASSPQWGPSEQYF
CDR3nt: TGTGCCAGCAGCCCCCAGTGGGGCCCCAGCGAGCAGTACTTC

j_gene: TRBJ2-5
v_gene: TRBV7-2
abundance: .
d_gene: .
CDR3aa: CASSLSPYQGFPQYF
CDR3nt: TGTGCCAGCAGCCTATCTCCCTATCAGGGGTTCCCCCAGTACTTC

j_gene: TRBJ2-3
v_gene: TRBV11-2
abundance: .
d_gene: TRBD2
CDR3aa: CASSLETSPTNTQYF
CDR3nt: TGTGCCAGCAGCTTGGAGACTAGCCCCACAAATACGCAGTATTTT

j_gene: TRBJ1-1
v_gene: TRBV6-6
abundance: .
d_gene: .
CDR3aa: CASSYLGALMNTEAFF
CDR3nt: TGTGCCAGCAGTTACTTAGGGGCCCTCATGAACACTGAAGCTTTCTTT

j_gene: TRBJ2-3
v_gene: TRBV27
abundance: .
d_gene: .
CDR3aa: CASSLSASAWRTQYF
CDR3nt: TGTGCCAGCAGTTTATCGGCTAGCGCCTGGCGTACGCAGTATTTT

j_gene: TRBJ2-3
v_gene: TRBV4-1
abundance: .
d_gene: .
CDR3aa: CASSVPGGDTQYF
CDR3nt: TGCGCCAGCAGCGTACCAGGGGGGGATACGCAGTATTTT

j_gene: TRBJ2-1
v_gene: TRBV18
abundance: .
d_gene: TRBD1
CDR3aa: CASSPPTGGWFF
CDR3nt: TGTGCCAGCTCACCACCGACAGGGGGCTGGTTCTTC

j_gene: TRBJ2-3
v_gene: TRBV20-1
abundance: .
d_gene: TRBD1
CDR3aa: CSQGVDTQYF
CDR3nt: TGCAGTCAGGGGGTGGATACGCAGTATTTT

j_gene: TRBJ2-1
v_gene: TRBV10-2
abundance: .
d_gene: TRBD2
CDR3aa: CASSESIGRAVRNEQFF
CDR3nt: TGCGCCAGCAGTGAGTCGATCGGGAGGGCCGTTAGGAATGAGCAGTTCTTC

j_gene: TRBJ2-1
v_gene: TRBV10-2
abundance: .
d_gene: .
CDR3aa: CASSELRANEQFF
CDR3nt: TGCGCCAGCAGTGAGCTCAGGGCGAATGAGCAGTTCTTC

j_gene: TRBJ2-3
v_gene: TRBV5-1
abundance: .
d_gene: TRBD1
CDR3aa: CASSLGTGRGDTQYF
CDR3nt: TGCGCCAGCAGCTTGGGGACAGGGAGAGGCGATACGCAGTATTTT

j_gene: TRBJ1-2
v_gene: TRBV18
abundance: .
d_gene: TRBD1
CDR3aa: CASSPTTAGGLLGYGYTF
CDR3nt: TGTGCCAGCTCACCCACGACGGCAGGGGGCCTTTTGGGTTATGGCTACACCTTC

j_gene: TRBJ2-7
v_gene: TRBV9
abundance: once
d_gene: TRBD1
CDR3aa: CASSVDPGQGNEQYF
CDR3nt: TGTGCCAGCAGCGTAGATCCGGGACAGGGGAACGAGCAGTACTTC

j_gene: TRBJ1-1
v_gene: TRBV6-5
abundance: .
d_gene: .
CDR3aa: CASSYGDSDLTEAFF
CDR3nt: TGTGCCAGCAGTTATGGGGACTCGGATTTAACTGAAGCTTTCTTT

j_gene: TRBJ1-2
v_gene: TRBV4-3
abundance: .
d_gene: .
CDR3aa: CASSPKFPRESDGYTF
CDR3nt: TGCGCCAGCAGCCCAAAATTCCCCCGTGAGTCGGATGGCTACACCTTC

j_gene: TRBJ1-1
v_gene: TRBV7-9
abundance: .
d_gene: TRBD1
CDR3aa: CASSSTGAPNTEAFF
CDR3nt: TGTGCCAGCAGTTCGACAGGGGCCCCGAACACTGAAGCTTTCTTT

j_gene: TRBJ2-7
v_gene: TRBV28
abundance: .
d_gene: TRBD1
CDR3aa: CASMLDRAPYEQYF
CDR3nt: TGTGCCAGCATGCTAGACAGGGCACCCTACGAGCAGTACTTC

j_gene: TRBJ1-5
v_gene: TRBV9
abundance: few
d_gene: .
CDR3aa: CASSAGGPHQPQHF
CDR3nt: TGTGCCAGCAGCGCGGGGGGTCCCCATCAGCCCCAGCATTTT

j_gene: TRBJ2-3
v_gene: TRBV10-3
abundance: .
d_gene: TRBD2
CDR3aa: CAISEYWTVGSGLAGTTTSDTQYF
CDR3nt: TGTGCCATCAGTGAATATTGGACAGTCGGCTCGGGACTAGCGGGGACAACTACCTCCGATACGCAGTATTTT

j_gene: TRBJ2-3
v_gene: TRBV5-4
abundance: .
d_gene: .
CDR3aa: CASSSRVPTDTQYF
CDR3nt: TGTGCCAGCAGCTCCCGAGTACCCACAGATACGCAGTATTTT

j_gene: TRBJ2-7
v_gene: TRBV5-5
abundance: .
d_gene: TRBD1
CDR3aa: CACKEGQGAYEQYF
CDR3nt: TGTGCCTGCAAGGAGGGACAGGGTGCCTACGAGCAGTACTTC

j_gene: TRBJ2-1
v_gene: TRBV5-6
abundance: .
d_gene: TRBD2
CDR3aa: CASSLGTNNEQFF
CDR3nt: TGTGCCAGCAGCCTGGGGACTAACAATGAGCAGTTCTTC

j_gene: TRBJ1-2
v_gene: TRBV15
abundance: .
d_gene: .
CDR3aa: CATSRDLPGGNYGYTF
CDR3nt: TGTGCCACCAGCAGAGATCTCCCGGGAGGGAACTATGGCTACACCTTC